The 17 T cell receptor beta chains listed next were all sequenced from one sample in a study of blood T cell repertoires in COVID-19. Data came from immunoSEQ multiplex PCR; TCRdb stores just in-frame clones and leaves some out. The sample lists 250,000 to 350,000 clones; 85% to 90% were seen once. The material sequenced was peripheral blood. All receptors derive from a young man with acute or convalescent COVID-19.

The V and J genes are TRBV7-9 and TRBJ1-1, with unresolved D. Trimming left V 8 bases short and J 4 bases short, with 14 bases between. The CDR3 consists of 13 residues. Germline V gives CDR1 SEHNR, CDR2 FQNEAQ (reference sequence). CDR3 sequence reads: CASGKEQFTEAFF. In nucleotides, the CDR3 is TGTGCCAGCGGCAAAGAACAGTTCACTGAAGCTTTCTTT. Looking up the rest from reference TRBV7-9 and TRBJ1-1 gives the full variable domain: DTGVSQNPRHKITKRGQNVTFRCDPISEHNRLYWYRQTLGQGPEFLTYFQNEAQLEKSRLLSDRFSAERPKGSFSTLEIQRTEQGDSAMYLCASGKEQFTEAFFGQGTRLTVV.

This chain connects TRBV7-3 to TRBJ2-1; TRBD1 matches 10 bases. The junction had 1 base not matched to a gene; V was cut back by 1 base and J by 7 bases. This CDR3 comprises 14 residues. Looked up from germline, CDR1 is SGHTA and CDR2 is FQGTGA. The chain's CDR3 is CASSLKDRGNEQFF. The DNA for the CDR3 is TGTGCCAGCAGCTTAAAGGACAGGGGGAATGAGCAGTTCTTC.

The rearrangement joins TRBV9 to TRBJ2-5; a weak D match, TRBD2 (5 bases). The germline CDR1 and CDR2 sequences are SGDLS and YYNGEE. The CDR3 is made up of 15 amino acids. Trimming cost V 0 bases and J 0 bases, with 9 bases left between them. CDR3 nucleotide sequence: TGTGCCAGCAGCGTAGGTTGGGAGTACCAAGAGACCCAGTACTTC. Its protein is CASSVGWEYQETQYF.

The rearrangement joins TRBV6-5 to TRBJ2-3, with 8 bases identical to TRBD1. The V gene end was trimmed by 9 bases and the J gene end by 11 bases; junction bases not matched to a gene: 16. Germline CDR1 reads MNHEY; CDR2 reads SVGAGI. The CDR3 length is 14 residues. DNA for the CDR3: TGTGCCAGTCTCCGGACAGGGAAAGGGTATGGGCAGTATTTT. Translated: CASLRTGKGYGQYF.

The chain carries TRBV28 and TRBJ2-7; D unresolved. With 7 bases removed from V and 3 bases from J, the gap between germline ends came to 10 bases. The CDR3 runs to 12 residues. Germline V gene data show CDR1 as MDHEN and CDR2 as SYDVKM. CDR3 region: CASNSRSYEQYF. The CDR3 nucleotides read TGTGCCAGCAACTCAAGGAGCTACGAGCAGTACTTC.

The CDR3 protein is CASRPTPNYGYTF. DNA of the CDR3: TGCGCCAGCAGACCGACACCGAACTATGGCTACACCTTC. This chain connects TRBV5-1 to TRBJ1-2; D is uncertain. Between the trimmed V and J ends, which lost 5 bases and 2 bases, there was a span of 10 bases. CDR1 SGHRS and CDR2 YFSETQ come from the germline V gene. The CDR3 extends over 13 amino acids.

V is TRBV3-1 (or the pseudogene TRBV3-2) and J is TRBJ2-2; TRBD1 might be the D (7 bases). The length of the CDR3 is 15 residues. The germline CDR1 and CDR2 sequences are LGHDT and YNNKEL (reference sequence). V was shortened by 8 bases and J by 2 bases, with 15 bases between the two germline ends. CDR3 loop: CASQRAGGNTGELFF. CDR3 nucleotides: TGTGCCAGCCAGCGGGCAGGGGGTAACACCGGGGAGCTGTTTTTT.

This clone appeared once. The chain is built from TRBV27 and TRBJ1-5; unclear D gene. Germline CDR1 reads MNHEY; CDR2 reads SMNVEV (reference sequence). The germline V and J ends were trimmed by 4 bases and 3 bases, with 10 bases remaining between them. This CDR3 has 14 amino acids. CDR3 loop: CASSSRQFNQPQHF. The CDR3 nucleotides are TGTGCCAGCAGTTCCCGCCAGTTCAATCAGCCCCAGCATTTT.

CDR3: CASSLGGYNEQFF. The CDR3 coding sequence is TGCGCCAGCAGCTTGGGAGGATACAATGAGCAGTTCTTC. V and J are TRBV5-1 and TRBJ2-1; no clear D. The germline CDR1 and CDR2 sequences are SGHRS and YFSETQ. This CDR3 spans 13 amino acids. V shed 0 bases and J shed 4 bases, with 5 bases lying between them.

This clone was recorded once. The chain joins TRBV10-3 to TRBJ1-5; TRBD1 matches 9 bases. Trimming took 5 bases from V and 7 from J; bases not matched to a gene: 3. Per germline, CDR1 ENHRY and CDR2 SYGVKD. The CDR3 totals 13 residues. The DNA of the CDR3 is TGTGCCATCAGTCGACAGGGGGAGCAGCCCCAGCATTTT. Residues: CAISRQGEQPQHF.

This sequence joins TRBV6-1 and TRBJ2-3; possibly TRBD2 for D (6 bases). The CDR3 sequence is 15 residues long. CDR1 and CDR2 (germline): MNHNS, SASEGT. V dropped 1 base and J dropped 4 bases, with 12 bases sitting between them. CDR3 protein: CASSEVRDWSDTQYF. The DNA for the CDR3 is TGTGCCAGCAGTGAAGTGCGGGATTGGTCAGATACGCAGTATTTT.

The chain recombines TRBV6-1 with TRBJ2-1, with a weak D call TRBD1 (6 bases). Germline CDR1 and CDR2: MNHNS and SASEGT. Trimming left V 3 bases short and J 4 bases short, with 13 bases between. The CDR3 is made up of 15 amino acids. CDR3 amino acids: CASSDLRGGYNEQFF. The DNA for the CDR3 is TGTGCCAGCAGTGACCTCAGGGGCGGATACAATGAGCAGTTCTTC.

The chain is built from TRBV11-2 and TRBJ2-7, with 11 positions matching TRBD2. With 9 bases clipped from V and 4 bases from J, the junction kept 11 bases outside the gene matches. The germline V gene encodes CDR1 SGHAT and CDR2 FQNNGV. The CDR3 runs to 15 residues. CDR3 coding DNA: TGTGCCAGAAACAAATTAGCGGGAGGGCCTTACGAGCAGTACTTC. It codes for CARNKLAGGPYEQYF.

The chain is built from TRBV9 and TRBJ1-1; 7 bases line up with TRBD1. Trimming removed 5 bases from V and 0 bases from J; junction bases left unmatched: 4. CDR1 and CDR2 (germline): SGDLS, YYNGEE. This CDR3 contains 14 residues. The CDR3 nucleotides are TGTGCCAGCAGTGACAGGGCGGTGAACACTGAAGCTTTCTTT. This encodes CASSDRAVNTEAFF.

This rearrangement joins TRBV6-5 to TRBJ2-7; no clear D. From germline, CDR1 is MNHEY and CDR2 SVGAGI. CDR3 size: 12 residues. V was cut by 7 bases and J by 2 bases, with 9 bases left in between. This chain's CDR3 is CASTTVAYEQYF. The CDR3 nucleotides are TGTGCCAGCACAACGGTCGCCTACGAGCAGTACTTC.

The rearrangement uses TRBV28 and TRBJ1-2; 7 nucleotides align to TRBD1. This CDR3 spans 12 amino acids. Unmatched junction bases numbered 7, after V lost 7 bases and J lost 8 bases. Germline CDR1 MDHEN, CDR2 SYDVKM. CDR3 region: CASTQTGQGYTF. DNA of the CDR3: TGTGCCAGCACCCAGACAGGGCAGGGCTACACCTTC.

The chain uses TRBV7-9 and TRBJ1-2; 11 bases match TRBD1. Germline-derived CDR1 and CDR2 are SEHNR and FQNEAQ (reference sequence). With 4 bases clipped from V and 2 bases from J, the junction kept 6 bases outside the gene matches. There are 16 residues in the CDR3. CDR3 region: CASSYWTGGINYGYTF. CDR3 nucleotide sequence: TGTGCCAGCAGCTATTGGACAGGGGGCATAAACTATGGCTACACCTTC.